The present TCR beta chain was sequenced within a study of blood T cell repertoires in COVID-19. Whole-study context: Samples representing acute and convalescent COVID-19 were sourced from the United States, Italy and Spain. T cells, B-cell-depleted T cells, or PBMCs supplied cDNA or gDNA.

Method: immunoSEQ multiplex PCR; TCRdb's copy keeps in-frame clones and lacks some. This sample yields approximately 110,000 clones, of which approximately 82% are seen a single time; 15% to 20% belongs to the top ten. V lost 8 bases, J lost 4 bases, and 12 bases lay in between. The length of the CDR3 is 13 residues. Per germline, CDR1 MDHEN and CDR2 SYDVKM. The source material was peripheral blood. The rearrangement joins TRBV28 to TRBJ2-4; possible D gene TRBD2, 5 bases. This TCR came from a woman aged 55-69 years with acute or convalescent COVID-19. The CDR3 is CASLATMKNIQYF. Here the CDR3 DNA reads TGTGCCAGCCTAGCTACCATGAAAAACATTCAGTACTTC.